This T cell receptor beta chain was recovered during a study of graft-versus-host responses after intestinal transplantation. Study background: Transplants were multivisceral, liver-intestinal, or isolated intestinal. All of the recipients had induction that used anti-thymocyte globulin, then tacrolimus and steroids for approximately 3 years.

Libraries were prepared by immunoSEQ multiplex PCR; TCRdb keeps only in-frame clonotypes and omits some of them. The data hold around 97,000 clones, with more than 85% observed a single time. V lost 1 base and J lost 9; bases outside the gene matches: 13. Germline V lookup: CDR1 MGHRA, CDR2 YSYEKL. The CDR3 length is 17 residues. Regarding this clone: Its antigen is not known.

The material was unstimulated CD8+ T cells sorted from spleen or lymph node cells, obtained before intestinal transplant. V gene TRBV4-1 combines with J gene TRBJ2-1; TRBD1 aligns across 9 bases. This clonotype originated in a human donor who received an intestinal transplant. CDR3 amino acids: CASSQVGTGFFRSEQFF. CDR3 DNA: TGCGCCAGCAGCCAAGTAGGGACAGGGTTTTTTCGGAGTGAGCAGTTCTTC.